The 13 T cell receptor beta chains presented below share a single source sample, sequenced in a study of blood T cells in healthy people across ages. With a J-beta primer mix and a sample-barcoded 5' primer, a second PCR ran roughly 6 to 11 cycles. TCRdb re-derived calls from the 5' RACE reads in MiXCR, one entry per CDR3 protein. In the table there are approximately 1.5 million distinct CDR3 sequences, about 35% of which are singletons. The specimen was blood. Receptor source: a woman in her thirties in good health.

The sample holds a few counts of this clonotype. J is TRBJ2-7 and V is TRBV6-5; D might be TRBD1 or TRBD2, each matching 6 bases. CDR1 MNHEY and CDR2 SVGAGI come from the germline V gene. This CDR3 contains 11 residues. Trimming left V 5 bases short and J 12 bases short, with 14 bases between. CDR3 sequence: CASSRGTQSYF. The CDR3 DNA sequence: TGTGCCAGCAGTCGGGGGACACAGTCGTACTTC.

This clonotype was seen a few times. This could be a read error, since a much larger clone is one nucleotide away. The chain carries TRBV2 and TRBJ1-2, with TRBD1 identical over 8 bases. Germline lookup yields CDR1 SNHLY and CDR2 FYNNEI. This CDR3 contains 13 residues. With 6 bases clipped from V and 2 bases from J, the junction kept 2 bases outside the gene matches. CDR3 sequence reads: CASRRTGNYGYTF. Written as DNA, the CDR3 is TGTGCCAGCAGGCGGACAGGGAACTATGGCTACACCTTC.

The rearrangement uses TRBV7-3 and TRBJ2-5, with D tentatively TRBD1 (6 bases). Looked up from germline, CDR1 is SGHTA and CDR2 is FQGTGA. Trimming took 5 bases from V and 11 from J, leaving 21 bases between them. The CDR3 runs 14 residues. The CDR3: CASSPSPRGNEQYF. The CDR3 coding sequence is TGTGCCAGCAGCCCCAGTCCTAGGGGGAATGAGCAGTACTTC.

The chain couples TRBV5-6 to TRBJ1-2, with 11 nucleotides matching TRBD1. From germline, CDR1 is SGHDT and CDR2 YYEEEE. CDR3 size: 16 residues. Trimming cost V 4 bases and J 4 bases; bases outside gene matches: 9. The CDR3 nucleotides read TGTGCCAGCAGCCCCGGGACAGGGGGGAGTGGCTATGGCTACACCTTC. Translated, it gives CASSPGTGGSGYGYTF.

This clonotype was seen ten or more times. This chain joins TRBV6-5 and TRBJ1-2; no clear D. Germline CDR1 is MNHEY and CDR2 is SVGAGI. This CDR3 is built from 11 residues. The germline V and J ends were trimmed by 6 bases and 8 bases, with 10 bases remaining between them. CDR3 coding DNA: TGTGCCAGCAGCCCGGGCGCAGGCTACACCTTC. Translation: CASSPGAGYTF.

The chain has TRBV5-4 and TRBJ1-1; a weak D match, TRBD1 (6 bases). Trimming left V 4 bases short and J 4 bases short, with 17 bases between. The CDR3 length is 15 residues. Germline V lookup: CDR1 SGHNT, CDR2 YYREEE (reference sequence). The CDR3 bases are TGTGCCAGCAGCGTGGGACACCAAAGTTTCACTGAAGCTTTCTTT. Translated, it gives CASSVGHQSFTEAFF.

This sequence joins TRBV5-5 and TRBJ1-4; D may be TRBD1 (5 bases). Germline V gives CDR1 SGHKS, CDR2 YYEKEE (reference sequence). Trimming pared 2 bases from V and 7 bases from J, leaving 12 bases between. The CDR3 loop spans 14 amino acids. The CDR3 region has the DNA TGTGCCAGCAGCTTCCAGGGTCAGGGTGAAAAACTGTTTTTT. Residues: CASSFQGQGEKLFF. The whole variable domain, filled in from reference TRBV5-5 and TRBJ1-4, reads DAGVTQSPTHLIKTRGQQVTLRCSPISGHKSVSWYQQVLGQGPQFIFQYYEKEERGRGNFPDRFSARQFPNYSSELNVNALLLGDSALYLCASSFQGQGEKLFFGSGTQLSVL.

This clonotype was counted only a few times. V is TRBV7-6 and J is TRBJ2-3; D uncertain. The CDR3 consists of 15 residues. V lost 0 bases to trimming and J lost 2 bases, with 9 bases between them. The germline V gene has CDR1 SGHVS and CDR2 FNYEAQ. CDR3 residues: CASSLAQTDTDTQYF. CDR3 DNA: TGTGCCAGCAGCTTAGCGCAGACCGACACAGATACGCAGTATTTT.

There are a few counts of this clonotype. This chain links TRBV20-1 with TRBJ2-3; possibly TRBD2 for D (6 bases). The CDR3 sequence is 17 residues long. The V gene's germline CDR1 is DFQATT and CDR2 SNEGSKA (reference sequence). V lost 7 bases to trimming and J lost 0 bases, with 23 bases between them. Written as DNA, the CDR3 is TGCAGTGGCAGAGGGGCCGAAGCGGGTACCAGCACAGATACGCAGTATTTT. As protein: CSGRGAEAGTSTDTQYF.

The CDR3 nucleotides are TGTGCCAGCAGCCAGATTGCGGGGGGCTGGGAGACCCAGTACTTC. This encodes CASSQIAGGWETQYF. The chain uses TRBV3-1 and TRBJ2-5; TRBD2 matches 8 bases. Per the germline V gene, CDR1 is LGHDT and CDR2 is YNNKEL (reference sequence). This CDR3 spans 15 amino acids. The V and J ends lost 3 bases and 5 bases, in that order; junction bases with no gene match: 8.

The chain joins TRBV7-8 to TRBJ1-2, with 7 bases lining up with TRBD1. Germline-derived CDR1 and CDR2 are SGHVS and FQNEAQ. This CDR3 contains 17 residues. V shed 5 bases and J 5 bases; nucleotides not matched to a gene: 17. The chain's CDR3 is CASSVHTPGQWPYGYTF. The CDR3, as DNA: TGTGCCAGCAGCGTCCATACTCCGGGACAGTGGCCGTATGGCTACACCTTC. The complete variable domain, with remaining parts taken from reference TRBV7-8 and TRBJ1-2, reads GAGVSQSPRYKVAKRGQDVALRCDPISGHVSLFWYQQALGQGPEFLTYFQNEAQLDKSGLPSDRFFAERPEGSVSTLKIQRTQQEDSAVYLCASSVHTPGQWPYGYTFGSGTRLTVV.

This clonotype has only one observation. The CDR3, as DNA: TGTGCCAGCAGTGAATCCAGGGGCCCTAACTATGGCTACACCTTC. Translating gives CASSESRGPNYGYTF. The chain is built from TRBV25-1 and TRBJ1-2; perhaps TRBD1 as D (6 bases). This CDR3 comprises 15 residues. Per the germline V gene, CDR1 is MGHDK and CDR2 is SYGVNS. V lost 1 base, J lost 0 bases, and 9 bases lay in between.

The sample holds a few counts of this clonotype. The chain combines TRBV7-9 with TRBJ1-5; TRBD1 might be the D (5 bases). V was cut by 4 bases and J by 4 bases, with 11 bases left in between. CDR3 size: 14 residues. The V gene's germline CDR1 is SEHNR and CDR2 FQNEAQ (reference sequence). CDR3 coding DNA: TGTGCCAGCAGCTCCCAGGGCCAAAATCAGCCCCAGCATTTT. Its translation: CASSSQGQNQPQHF.